The subject of this entry is one T cell receptor (beta chain). Produced via immunoSEQ multiplex PCR; TCRdb's table is partial and in-frame only. The table includes about 73,000 clones, 82% detected once. This specimen belongs to a study of blood T cell repertoires in COVID-19. On the study more broadly: The origin of the acute and convalescent COVID-19 samples was the United States, Italy and Spain. Nucleic acid was either cDNA or gDNA, and it came from T cells, B-cell-depleted T cells, or PBMCs.

Germline V lookup: CDR1 WSHSY, CDR2 SAAADI. The CDR3 length is 15 residues. V lost 2 bases to trimming and J lost 2 bases, with 11 bases between them. The receptor comes from a woman in her sixties with acute or convalescent COVID-19. The sequencing sample was made of peripheral blood. V is TRBV10-2 and J is TRBJ2-3; D gene unclear. The CDR3 bases are TGCGCCAGCAGTGAGACCCAGGCCAACACAGATACGCAGTATTTT. Protein product: CASSETQANTDTQYF.